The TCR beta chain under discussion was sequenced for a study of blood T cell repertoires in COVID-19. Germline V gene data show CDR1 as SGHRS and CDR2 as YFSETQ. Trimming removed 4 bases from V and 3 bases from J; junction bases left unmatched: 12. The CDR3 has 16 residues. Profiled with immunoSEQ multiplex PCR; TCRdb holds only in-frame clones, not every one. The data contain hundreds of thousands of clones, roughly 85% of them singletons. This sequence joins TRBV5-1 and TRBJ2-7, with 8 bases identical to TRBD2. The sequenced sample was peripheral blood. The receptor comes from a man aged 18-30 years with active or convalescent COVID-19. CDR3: CASSRNTGGGNYEQYF. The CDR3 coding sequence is TGCGCCAGCAGCCGAAACACGGGAGGGGGTAACTACGAGCAGTACTTC.